The 23 T cell receptor beta chains reported below all come from one sample, sequenced in a study of blood T cell repertoires in COVID-19. Only in-frame clones appear in the TCRdb table, and some are missing; sequencing was by immunoSEQ multiplex PCR. This sample carries over 150,000 clones, around 83% of them seen once, and the ten largest clones take around 7.3%. Sequencing was carried out using peripheral blood. Receptor source: an older woman with COVID-19, enrolled during active disease.

The V gene is TRBV30, the J gene TRBJ2-7; D may be TRBD1 (5 bases). Germline lookup yields CDR1 GTSNPN and CDR2 SVGIG (reference sequence). This CDR3 is 13 amino acids long. Between the trimmed V and J ends, which lost 3 bases and 4 bases, there was a span of 13 bases. Here the CDR3 DNA reads TGTGCCTGGAGCATAGGGGTTCAGTACGAGCAGTACTTC. Translated, it gives CAWSIGVQYEQYF.

The chain's CDR3 is CASSGLAGGPAGELFF. The CDR3 DNA reads TGCGCCAGCAGTGGACTAGCGGGAGGGCCGGCCGGGGAGCTGTTTTTT. This chain links TRBV5-1 with TRBJ2-2; 15 positions agree with TRBD2. CDR3 size: 16 residues. Germline CDR1 is SGHRS and CDR2 is YFSETQ. Unmatched junction bases numbered 5, after V lost 5 bases and J lost 6 bases.

The J gene is TRBJ2-7, the V gene TRBV6-5, with TRBD1 matching 7 bases. Germline V gene lookup returns CDR1 MNHEY and CDR2 SVGAGI. This CDR3 region has 15 residues. V lost 5 bases and J lost 0; bases outside the gene matches: 7. Here the CDR3 DNA reads TGTGCCAGCAGTCTCGGACAGGAGAGCTCCTACGAGCAGTACTTC. It specifies CASSLGQESSYEQYF.

This chain's CDR3 is CASSLHPGQGALAFF. The CDR3 region has the DNA TGTGCCAGCAGCTTACATCCCGGACAGGGGGCGCTTGCTTTCTTT. This chain connects TRBV7-2 to TRBJ1-1; 11 bases map to TRBD1. The CDR3 is made up of 15 amino acids. The germline V gene encodes CDR1 SGHTA and CDR2 FQGNSA. V shed 2 bases and J 11 bases; nucleotides not matched to a gene: 10.

This clone came up a few times. The J gene is TRBJ2-1, the V gene TRBV5-1; 13 bases are shared with TRBD2. The CDR3 covers 17 residues. V lost 1 base and J lost 2; bases outside the gene matches: 3. CDR1 and CDR2 from the germline V gene are SGHRS and YFSETQ. The CDR3 reads CASSLMGTSGTYNEQFF. As DNA, the CDR3 is TGCGCCAGCAGCTTGATGGGGACTAGCGGGACCTACAATGAGCAGTTCTTC.

The chain couples TRBV13 to TRBJ1-6, with 8 bases matching TRBD1. The CDR3 is made up of 14 amino acids. V was pared by 7 bases and J by 5 bases, with 4 bases of the junction left unmatched. Germline assignment: CDR1 PRHDT and CDR2 FYEKMQ (reference sequence). The CDR3: CASTQDRDNSPLHF. Written as DNA, the CDR3 is TGTGCCAGCACCCAGGACAGGGATAATTCACCCCTCCACTTT.

The chain couples TRBV19 to TRBJ2-7, with 9 bases lining up with TRBD2. Germline trimming cut 9 bases from V and 5 bases from J; bases unmatched to any gene: 14. Germline V gene data show CDR1 as LNHDA and CDR2 as SQIVND (reference sequence). The CDR3 has 15 amino acids. The CDR3, as DNA: TGTGCCAGGAATGTAGCGGGAGCAATCGACAACGAGCAGTACTTC. Translation: CARNVAGAIDNEQYF.

The chain employs TRBV6-2 or TRBV6-3 and TRBJ1-4; 9 nucleotides agree with TRBD1. J was trimmed by 7 bases and V by 5 bases; bases with no gene match: 8. The CDR3 length is 15 residues. Germline assignment: CDR1 MNHEY and CDR2 SVGEGT. CDR3 DNA: TGTGCCAGCAGTGACCCGGGACAGGGAAGTGAAAAACTGTTTTTT. This translates into CASSDPGQGSEKLFF.

The chain recombines TRBV7-8 with TRBJ1-4; 8 positions match TRBD1. V shed 5 bases and J 0 bases; nucleotides not matched to a gene: 11. CDR3 length: 18 amino acids. Looked up from germline, CDR1 is SGHVS and CDR2 is FQNEAQ. The CDR3 bases are TGTGCCAGCAGCCTGTGGCAGGGGGCGTTTGCAACTAATGAAAAACTGTTTTTT. This gives the protein CASSLWQGAFATNEKLFF.

The chain has TRBV6-5 and TRBJ2-7; 9 bases match TRBD1. The trim removed 6 bases at V and 2 bases at J, leaving 8 bases unmatched. The CDR3 extends over 15 amino acids. Germline CDR1 reads MNHEY; CDR2 reads SVGAGI. The DNA for the CDR3 is TGTGCCAGCAGGACCGGGACAGGGCTTACCTACGAGCAGTACTTC. Translated: CASRTGTGLTYEQYF.

This rearrangement joins TRBV28 to TRBJ2-7; tentative D call: TRBD1 (6 bases). The CDR3 length is 14 residues. The germline CDR1 and CDR2 sequences are MDHEN and SYDVKM. Trimming cost V 2 bases and J 4 bases, with 12 bases left between them. CDR3 nucleotides: TGTGCCAGCAGTTTAGCCGGACAGCGATACGAGCAGTACTTC. Amino acids: CASSLAGQRYEQYF.

The chain is built from TRBV9 and TRBJ1-1; D not certain. The CDR3 contains 14 residues. Trimming cost V 4 bases and J 1 base, with 11 bases left between them. In germline, CDR1 is SGDLS, CDR2 YYNGEE. DNA for the CDR3: TGTGCCAGCAGCCCGACTCTAGCGAACACTGAAGCTTTCTTT. This translates into CASSPTLANTEAFF.

The chain joins TRBV28 to TRBJ2-7; TRBD1 aligns across 7 bases. With 6 bases clipped from V and 4 bases from J, the junction kept 12 bases outside the gene matches. CDR1 and CDR2 (germline): MDHEN, SYDVKM. This CDR3 has 15 amino acids. CDR3 sequence (DNA): TGTGCCAGCAGCCCGACAGGGTCAAAGGGGTACGAGCAGTACTTC. This gives the protein CASSPTGSKGYEQYF.

This rearrangement joins TRBV6-5 to TRBJ2-1, with TRBD2 matching over 11 bases. The junction had 5 bases not matched to a gene; V was cut back by 6 bases and J by 7 bases. Germline V CDR1 and CDR2: MNHEY, SVGAGI. This CDR3 has 14 residues. The CDR3 region has the DNA TGTGCCAGCAGAGCTGGGACTAGCGGAAATGAGCAGTTCTTC. Translated: CASRAGTSGNEQFF.

The chain recombines TRBV6-5 with TRBJ2-7, with 11 bases that match TRBD2. The CDR3 spans 14 residues. Germline V lookup: CDR1 MNHEY, CDR2 SVGAGI. V was pared by 2 bases and J by 5 bases, with 2 bases of the junction left unmatched. In DNA form, the CDR3 reads TGTGCCAGCAGTTACCTGGGACTAGCGGACGAGCAGTACTTC. Protein product: CASSYLGLADEQYF.

A single count supports this clone. Additional DNA sequences in this sample encode the identical CDR3. The rearrangement joins TRBV6-5 to TRBJ2-3; D is unclear. Deletions cut 6 bases from V and 6 bases from J, with 7 bases between. This CDR3 contains 11 residues. Germline lookup yields CDR1 MNHEY and CDR2 SVGAGI. CDR3 loop: CASSTRDTQYF. The CDR3 nucleotides are TGTGCCAGCAGCACGAGGGATACGCAGTATTTT.

J is TRBJ2-6 and V is TRBV7-9, with 9 bases identical to TRBD1. V was pared by 10 bases and J by 4 bases, with 14 bases of the junction left unmatched. Germline loops: CDR1 SEHNR, CDR2 FQNEAQ (reference sequence). CDR3 length: 17 residues. CDR3 residues: CAILIGQGSYGANVLTF. The CDR3 nucleotides read TGTGCCATATTAATTGGACAGGGGTCTTACGGGGCCAACGTCCTGACTTTC.

This sequence joins TRBV29-1 and TRBJ1-4, with TRBD1 matching over 11 bases. This CDR3 contains 15 residues. The trim removed 6 bases at V and 3 bases at J, leaving 6 bases unmatched. The germline CDR1 and CDR2 sequences are SQVTM and ANQGSEA. The DNA of the CDR3 is TGCAGCGTCCGGGGACAGGGGGAGGCTAATGAAAAACTGTTTTTT. Residues: CSVRGQGEANEKLFF.

This chain's CDR3 is CASTPDRVYGYTF. In nucleotides, the CDR3 is TGTGCCAGCACCCCGGACAGAGTATATGGCTACACCTTC. The V gene is TRBV7-8, the J gene TRBJ1-2, with D possibly TRBD1 on 6 matching bases. CDR1 is SGHVS, CDR2 FQNEAQ, per germline. Deletions cut 7 bases from V and 5 bases from J, with 14 bases between. The CDR3 runs 13 residues.

The chain couples TRBV19 to TRBJ2-3; D possibly corresponds to TRBD2 (6 bases). The CDR3 has 13 amino acids. Germline CDR1 is LNHDA and CDR2 is SQIVND (reference sequence). DNA for the CDR3: TGTGCAAGTGCGGGGTCTAGCACAGATACGCAGTATTTT. Amino acids: CASAGSSTDTQYF. The full variable domain, with the rest looked up from reference TRBV19 and TRBJ2-3, is DGGITQSPKYLFRKEGQNVTLSCEQNLNHDAMYWYRQDPGQGLRLIYYSQIVNDFQKGDIAEGYSVSREKKESFPLTVTSAQKNPTAFYLCASAGSSTDTQYFGPGTRLTVL.

The sample holds a few counts of this clone. This same CDR3 is encoded by further DNA sequences in the sample. The chain links TRBV5-1 to TRBJ2-2; 7 positions agree with TRBD2. The CDR3 has 14 residues. CDR1 and CDR2 (germline): SGHRS, YFSETQ. V lost 5 bases to trimming and J lost 8 bases; unmatched junction nucleotides: 9. For the CDR3, the DNA is TGCGCCAGCAGTTCAGGACTAGTTGGAGGGGAGCTGTTTTTT. Translating gives CASSSGLVGGELFF.

V and J are TRBV28 and TRBJ1-2; unclear D gene. Germline V gene lookup returns CDR1 MDHEN and CDR2 SYDVKM. Trimming left V 5 bases short and J 0 bases short, with 19 bases between. This CDR3 is built from 17 residues. The DNA for the CDR3 is TGTGCCAGCAGTAGACCCGGGAAATTAGATCCTAACTATGGCTACACCTTC. As protein: CASSRPGKLDPNYGYTF.

The V gene is TRBV28, the J gene TRBJ1-5; D remains ambiguous. This CDR3 spans 17 amino acids. V was shortened by 4 bases and J by 2 bases, with 18 bases between the two germline ends. Germline V gives CDR1 MDHEN, CDR2 SYDVKM. The CDR3 protein is CASSSPRRSGGNQPQHF. The CDR3 coding sequence is TGTGCCAGCAGTTCCCCCCGTAGGTCCGGGGGCAATCAGCCCCAGCATTTT.